This T cell receptor (beta chain) stems from a study of blood T cell repertoires in COVID-19. Turning to the study itself: T cells, B-cell-depleted T cells, or PBMCs provided the cDNA or gDNA that served as material.

In the original processing: Amplification of reference gene primers provided the estimated nucleated cell counts. Data came from immunoSEQ multiplex PCR; TCRdb stores just in-frame clones and leaves some out. That table furnishes V, J and clone size, whereas the DNA furnished D and trimming. The sample consists of 60,000 to 75,000 clones, roughly 86% of them appearing once. The CDR3 has 15 residues. The ends lost 2 bases at V and 4 bases at J; junction bases unmatched: 6. Germline V gene lookup returns CDR1 KGHSH and CDR2 LQKENI. Specimen: peripheral blood. This sequence joins TRBV18 and TRBJ1-1; 8 bases fit TRBD1. The sequence was collected from a woman between 55 and 75 years old with acute or convalescent COVID-19. The CDR3 region has the DNA TGTGCCAGCTCACCATCGGACAGGGTTGCCACTGAAGCTTTCTTT. Protein product: CASSPSDRVATEAFF.